A single sample gave rise to the 23 T cell receptor beta chains below, sequenced in a study of shared clonotypes between healthy human individuals. Repertoires were generated with immunoSEQ multiplex PCR, while TCRdb's copy carries only in-frame clones and drops some. The sample lists about 690,000 clones, around 90% occurring once. The specimen was memory CD8+ T cells from PBMCs. Subset: CD45RO+ cells pooled with CCR7-negative TemRA cells. The origin of the receptors is a man between 18 and 35 years old in good health. Some clones in this sample may be carry-over from other donors' samples.

CDR3 DNA sequence: TGTGCCAGCAGCTTATCGTTCGGGGACAGCTCCTACGAGCAGTACTTC. Its translation is CASSLSFGDSSYEQYF. This chain uses TRBV7-9 with TRBJ2-7; 7 positions match TRBD1. The germline gives CDR1 SEHNR, CDR2 FQNEAQ (reference sequence). The CDR3 runs 16 residues. The trim removed 2 bases at V and 0 bases at J, leaving 7 bases unmatched.

The CDR3 loop reads CASSEDRGYEQFF. The DNA for the CDR3 is TGTGCCAGCAGCGAGGACAGGGGGTATGAGCAGTTCTTC. V and J are TRBV7-3 and TRBJ2-1; 10 nucleotides match TRBD1. With 5 bases clipped from V and 8 bases from J, the junction kept 3 bases outside the gene matches. The CDR3 loop spans 13 amino acids. Germline V gives CDR1 SGHTA, CDR2 FQGTGA.

The chain is built from TRBV2 and TRBJ2-4; 9 nucleotides line up with TRBD2. CDR3 size: 18 residues. The germline gives CDR1 SNHLY, CDR2 FYNNEI. The trim removed 3 bases at V and 0 bases at J, leaving 9 bases unmatched. CDR3 nucleotide sequence: TGTGCCAGCAGTGACCGACTAGCGGCCCGAGGAGCCAAAAACATTCAGTACTTC. Amino acid sequence: CASSDRLAARGAKNIQYF.

A remark on this clone: This clone may be a read error of a much larger clone one base away. The chain carries TRBV7-8 and TRBJ2-7, with D perhaps matching TRBD2 (5 bases). Germline loops: CDR1 SGHVS, CDR2 FQNEAQ. The V end lost 6 bases, the J end lost 0 bases, and 9 bases lay between the germline ends. The length of the CDR3 is 13 residues. CDR3 region: CASRGRGSYEQYF. For the CDR3, the DNA is TGTGCCAGCAGGGGCCGGGGCTCCTACGAGCAGTACTTC.

This chain links TRBV19 with TRBJ1-2; TRBD1 is a possible D gene (6 bases). The germline CDR1 and CDR2 sequences are LNHDA and SQIVND (reference sequence). The CDR3 covers 14 residues. Trimming pared 6 bases from V and 8 bases from J, leaving 19 bases between. CDR3: CASSPIAQGGGYTF. The CDR3, as DNA: TGTGCCAGTAGCCCCATTGCACAGGGCGGCGGCTACACCTTC.

This clone was counted a single time. The chain recombines TRBV5-4 with TRBJ2-1, with no clear D. The CDR3 runs to 14 residues. V lost 4 bases and J 10 bases, leaving 18 bases between the germline ends. Looked up from germline, CDR1 is SGHNT and CDR2 is YYREEE (reference sequence). CDR3 nucleotides: TGTGCCAGCAGCCAGGTGGACCTAGACGGAGAGCAGTTCTTC. Residues: CASSQVDLDGEQFF.

Here the CDR3 DNA reads TGTGCCAGCAGTTTGGGGTTCGCGAACACCGGGGAGCTGTTTTTT. Its translation: CASSLGFANTGELFF. The chain is built from TRBV27 and TRBJ2-2; D ambiguous. The CDR3 runs 15 residues. V lost 3 bases to trimming and J lost 0 bases, with 8 bases between them. Germline CDR1 reads MNHEY; CDR2 reads SMNVEV (reference sequence).

The V call is TRBV19, the J call TRBJ2-7; possible D gene TRBD1, 5 bases. The germline V gene encodes CDR1 LNHDA and CDR2 SQIVND (reference sequence). The V end lost 5 bases, the J end lost 3 bases, and 17 bases lay between the germline ends. The CDR3 length is 15 residues. The CDR3 loop is CASSEGEVQVYEQYF. The CDR3 coding sequence is TGTGCCAGTAGTGAAGGGGAAGTCCAGGTCTACGAGCAGTACTTC.

This clone was seen a handful of times. The same CDR3 arises from other DNA sequences in this sample as well. The V and J genes are TRBV27 and TRBJ2-7; D is perhaps TRBD2 (6 bases). CDR3 length: 13 residues. Trimming cost V 4 bases and J 1 base, with 8 bases left between them. Germline V gene lookup returns CDR1 MNHEY and CDR2 SMNVEV (reference sequence). The CDR3 loop reads CASSWGLSYEQYF. DNA for the CDR3: TGTGCCAGCAGTTGGGGACTTTCCTACGAGCAGTACTTC.

A word on this clone: Other DNA sequences from this sample encode an identical CDR3 as well. The chain couples TRBV27 to TRBJ1-5; TRBD1 is a possible D gene (6 bases). The CDR3 extends over 14 amino acids. The germline V gene has CDR1 MNHEY and CDR2 SMNVEV (reference sequence). V lost 1 base and J 6 bases, leaving 10 bases between the germline ends. As DNA, the CDR3 is TGTGCCAGCAGTTTATTGGGGGGCGGTCAGCCCCAGCATTTT. Translating gives CASSLLGGGQPQHF.

For this clone: This sample includes further DNA sequences coding for the same CDR3. The chain joins TRBV9 to TRBJ1-1, with D perhaps TRBD1 (6 bases). The length of the CDR3 is 13 residues. The V end was cut by 2 bases, the J end by 1 base, with 6 bases between. The germline V gene has CDR1 SGDLS and CDR2 YYNGEE. CDR3 sequence: CASSVTGNTEAFF. The CDR3 DNA reads TGTGCCAGCAGCGTGACAGGGAACACTGAAGCTTTCTTT.

This clone occurred a few times. This chain connects TRBV7-9 to TRBJ1-2; D unresolved. The CDR3 consists of 13 residues. V was pared by 5 bases and J by 3 bases, with 10 bases between. The germline CDR1 and CDR2 sequences are SEHNR and FQNEAQ (reference sequence). CDR3 sequence (DNA): TGTGCCAGCAGCCAACATATATACTATGGCTACACCTTC. It yields the protein CASSQHIYYGYTF.

The CDR3 nucleotides are TGTGCCAGCAGTAATGACGTGGACCCCTACGAGCAGTACTTC. Its protein product is CASSNDVDPYEQYF. This chain connects TRBV27 to TRBJ2-7; no definite D call. V gave up 5 bases and J gave up 2 bases, with 13 bases separating them. Germline V gene lookup returns CDR1 MNHEY and CDR2 SMNVEV (reference sequence). The CDR3 covers 14 residues.

V usage is TRBV19 and J usage is TRBJ2-7; D might be TRBD1 (5 bases). Trimming took off 5 bases at V and 3 bases at J, with 11 bases between the two ends. This CDR3 contains 13 residues. Germline values: CDR1 LNHDA, CDR2 SQIVND (reference sequence). CDR3 sequence reads: CASSPQTVYEQYF. CDR3 nucleotides: TGTGCCAGTAGTCCGCAGACAGTCTACGAGCAGTACTTC.

This clone was picked up many times. The chain has TRBV28 and TRBJ1-5; no clear D gene. V was pared by 6 bases and J by 0 bases, with 12 bases between. The CDR3 has 15 amino acids. The germline V gene has CDR1 MDHEN and CDR2 SYDVKM. As DNA, the CDR3 is TGTGCCAGCAGGACGTCGGCTGTTAGCAATCAGCCCCAGCATTTT. Protein sequence: CASRTSAVSNQPQHF.

The rearrangement links TRBV6-5 to TRBJ2-7, with a possible D match to TRBD1 (5 bases). Per germline, CDR1 MNHEY and CDR2 SVGAGI. The CDR3 length is 14 residues. The V and J ends lost 2 bases and 5 bases respectively, with 13 bases between them. The CDR3 protein is CASSYQILGHEQYF. In DNA, the CDR3 is TGTGCCAGCAGTTACCAAATCCTGGGGCACGAGCAGTACTTC.

As regards this clone: Since a far larger clone is one base different, this is likely a read error. Other DNA sequences within the sample encode an identical CDR3. This chain connects TRBV11-2 to TRBJ2-7; possibly TRBD1 for D (5 bases). There are 16 residues in the CDR3. Germline assignment: CDR1 SGHAT and CDR2 FQNNGV. The DNA for the CDR3 is TGTGCCAGCAGCTTAGAATATAGCTACAGGCCCTACGAACAGTACTTC. Protein sequence: CASSLEYSYRPYEQYF.

The chain combines TRBV19 with TRBJ1-4; 7 bases align to TRBD1. Losses at the gene ends were 3 bases for V and 3 bases for J; bases not matched to a gene: 4. CDR1 and CDR2 from the germline V gene are LNHDA and SQIVND (reference sequence). The length of the CDR3 is 15 residues. In DNA form, the CDR3 reads TGTGCCAGTAGTATGAGGGACAGTCCTAATGAAAAACTGTTTTTT. Its protein product is CASSMRDSPNEKLFF.

About this clone: One base away lies a much larger clone, so this may be a sequencing read error. Different DNA sequences within this sample yield the same CDR3. The CDR3 coding sequence is TGTGCCAGCAGCAAGGGACTCTACGAGCAGTACTTC. Protein product: CASSKGLYEQYF. The genes are TRBV21-1 and TRBJ2-7; TRBD2 was called by the table and not checked on the DNA. TRBV21-1 is reported as a pseudogene. The CDR3 is 12 amino acids.

The chain is built from TRBV4-2 and TRBJ2-7; possible D gene TRBD1, 5 bases. Per the germline V gene, CDR1 is LGHNA and CDR2 is YNFKEQ. With 4 bases removed from V and 6 bases from J, the gap between germline ends came to 13 bases. The CDR3 length is 13 residues. The CDR3 sequence: CASSPSVGVEQYF. The CDR3 DNA sequence: TGTGCCAGCAGCCCCTCGGTAGGGGTCGAGCAGTACTTC.

The chain employs TRBV6-6 and TRBJ2-7; D gene unclear. Germline lookup yields CDR1 MNHNY and CDR2 SVGAGI (reference sequence). V was clipped by 0 bases and J by 5 bases, with 8 bases between them. The CDR3 length is 13 residues. CDR3 loop: CASSYSRSDEQYF. Here the CDR3 DNA reads TGTGCCAGCAGTTACTCGCGGTCGGACGAGCAGTACTTC.

The rearrangement links TRBV28 to TRBJ2-5; D gene unclear. This CDR3 has 14 amino acids. Germline-derived CDR1 and CDR2 are MDHEN and SYDVKM. V lost 6 bases and J lost 0, with 11 bases in between. The CDR3 here is CASSRTAYQETQYF. The CDR3 nucleotides read TGTGCCAGCAGCCGTACAGCGTACCAAGAGACCCAGTACTTC. Together with reference TRBV28 and TRBJ2-5, the CDR3 gives the full variable domain: DVKVTQSSRYLVKRTGEKVFLECVQDMDHENMFWYRQDPGLGLRLIYFSYDVKMKEKGDIPEGYSVSREKKERFSLILESASTNQTSMYLCASSRTAYQETQYFGPGTRLLVL.

This clone has only one observation. The CDR3 DNA follows: TGTGCCAGCAGTTTATCGAGGGGACTGAACAATGAGCAGTTCTTC. Protein sequence: CASSLSRGLNNEQFF. The chain links TRBV27 to TRBJ2-1; D perhaps matches TRBD2 (6 bases). The germline CDR1 and CDR2 sequences are MNHEY and SMNVEV (reference sequence). Trimming took 0 bases from V and 5 from J, leaving 11 bases between them. There are 15 residues in the CDR3.